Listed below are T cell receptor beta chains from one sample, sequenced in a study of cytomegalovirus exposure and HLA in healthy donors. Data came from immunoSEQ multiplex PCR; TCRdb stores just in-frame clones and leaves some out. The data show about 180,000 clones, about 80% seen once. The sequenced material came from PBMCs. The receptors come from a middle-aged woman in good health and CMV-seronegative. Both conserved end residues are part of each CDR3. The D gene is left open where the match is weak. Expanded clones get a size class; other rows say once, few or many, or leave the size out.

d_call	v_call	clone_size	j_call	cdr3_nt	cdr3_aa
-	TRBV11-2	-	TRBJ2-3	TGTGCCAGCAGCCGCAGAACCCTTAGCACAGATACGCAGTATTTT	CASSRRTLSTDTQYF
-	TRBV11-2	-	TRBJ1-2	TGTGCCAGCAGCGCCCCACGGGGCGGGGGGCTTAACTATGGCTACACCTTC	CASSAPRGGGLNYGYTF
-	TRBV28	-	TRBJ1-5	TGTGCCAGCAGTTTAGGGGGACACAGTACTCAGCCCCAGCATTTT	CASSLGGHSTQPQHF
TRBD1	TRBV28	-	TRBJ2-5	TGTGCCAGCAGAAAATCGGACAGGGTGGAAGAGACCCAGTACTTC	CASRKSDRVEETQYF
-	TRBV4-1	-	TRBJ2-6	TGCGCCAGCAGCCAAGATCGGGGGAGGGGGGGGGCGCTAGGGGCCAACGTCCTGACTTTC	CASSQDRGRGGALGANVLTF
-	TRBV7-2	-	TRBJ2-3	TGTGCCAGCACCGTAGGGGCGACTAGCACAGATACGCAGTATTTT	CASTVGATSTDTQYF
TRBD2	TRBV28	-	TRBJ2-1	TGTGCCAGCAGTCTCCGGACTAGCGGGAGGGTGAGTAATGAGCAGTTCTTC	CASSLRTSGRVSNEQFF
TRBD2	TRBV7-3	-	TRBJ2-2	TGTGCCAGCAGCATTACTAGCGGGAGAAGCACCGGGGAGCTGTTTTTT	CASSITSGRSTGELFF
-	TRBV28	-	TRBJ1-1	TGTGCCAGCACCCCACTGGGGGAGGGGATGAACACTGAAGCTTTCTTT	CASTPLGEGMNTEAFF
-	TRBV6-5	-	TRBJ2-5	TGTGCCAGCAGTTACGTCCTTCAGAACCAAGAGACCCAGTACTTC	CASSYVLQNQETQYF
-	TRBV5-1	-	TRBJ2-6	TGCGCCAGCAGCTTATCGGGGATCTCTGGGGCCAACGTCCTGACTTTC	CASSLSGISGANVLTF
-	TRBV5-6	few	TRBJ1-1	TGTGCCAGCAGCTGGGGGGACTCCCCGCCGAACACTGAAGCTTTCTTT	CASSWGDSPPNTEAFF
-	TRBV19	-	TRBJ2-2	TGTGCCAGTAGTATAGCCGGGGGGCCCGGGGAGCTGTTTTTT	CASSIAGGPGELFF
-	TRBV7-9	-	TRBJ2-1	TGTGCCAGCAGTCCAAGCGAGAGCTCCTACAATGAGCAGTTCTTC	CASSPSESSYNEQFF
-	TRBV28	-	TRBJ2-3	TGTGCCAGCAGTTTCCTCTCCGAGCGCACAGATACGCAGTATTTT	CASSFLSERTDTQYF
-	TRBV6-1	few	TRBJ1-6	TGTGCCAGCAGTGAAGTAACAGTTAATTCACCCCTCCACTTT	CASSEVTVNSPLHF
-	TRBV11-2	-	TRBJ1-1	TGTGCCAGCAGCGCGTCGCCCAGGGGGAACACTGAAGCTTTCTTT	CASSASPRGNTEAFF
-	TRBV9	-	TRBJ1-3	TGTGCCAGCAGCGTACTTACTGGAAACACCATATATTTT	CASSVLTGNTIYF
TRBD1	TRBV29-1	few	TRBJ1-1	TGCAGCGTCTACGACAGGGGCACTGAAGCTTTCTTT	CSVYDRGTEAFF
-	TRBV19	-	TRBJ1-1	TGTGCCTACCTAAGGGGATGGTTTAAAGGGACTGAAGCTTTCTTT	CAYLRGWFKGTEAFF
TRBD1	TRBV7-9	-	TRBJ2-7	TGTTCCAGCAGCTTAGGTGGGACAGTGGCCTACGAGCAGTACTTC	CSSSLGGTVAYEQYF
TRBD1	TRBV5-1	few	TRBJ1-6	TGCGCCAGCAGGCCACAGGGGGCTGGTAATTCACCCCTCCACTTT	CASRPQGAGNSPLHF
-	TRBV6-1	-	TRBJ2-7	TGTGCCAGTGGGAGCTACCCCGAGCAGTACTTC	CASGSYPEQYF
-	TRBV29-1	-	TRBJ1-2	TGCAGCGTCGGGACACCCGCCTATGGCTACACCTTC	CSVGTPAYGYTF
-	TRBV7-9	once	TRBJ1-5	TGTGCCAGCAGCTTATCGTCGTCGGGAAGCAATCAGCCCCAGCATTTT	CASSLSSSGSNQPQHF
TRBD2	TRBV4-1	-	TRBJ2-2	TGCGCCAGCAGCCAAGATCGGTTCGGGAGGGGTACTACTCACACCGGGGAGCTGTTTTTT	CASSQDRFGRGTTHTGELFF
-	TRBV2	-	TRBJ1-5	TGTGCCAGCAGTGGCCGTACAGCCCAGCATTTT	CASSGRTAQHF
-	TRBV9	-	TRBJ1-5	TGTGCCAGCAGCTTTTCGGACAGTAATGAGAGCAATCAGCCCCAGCATTTT	CASSFSDSNESNQPQHF
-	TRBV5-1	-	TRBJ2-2	TGCGCCAGCAGGTCGGACACGAACACCGGGGAGCTGTTTTTT	CASRSDTNTGELFF
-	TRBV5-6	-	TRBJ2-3	TGTGCCAGCAGCTTTACGGTGAGGCGGGAAGGAGATACGCAGTATTTT	CASSFTVRREGDTQYF
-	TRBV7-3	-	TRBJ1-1	TGTGCCAGCAGCTTGACAGTGAACACTGAAGCTTTCTTT	CASSLTVNTEAFF
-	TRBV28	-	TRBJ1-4	TGTGCCAGCAGTTTACCAGGCCTTAATGAAAAACTGTTTTTT	CASSLPGLNEKLFF